Below, one T cell receptor beta chain is given with its context. This CDR3 has 14 residues. CDR1 is SNHLY, CDR2 FYNNEI, per germline. With V trimmed by 7 bases and J by 2 bases, 2 bases remained unmatched. Profiled with immunoSEQ multiplex PCR; TCRdb holds only in-frame clones, not every one. The sample records roughly 98,000 clones, more than 80% being singletons. The data were taken from a study of control samples from healthy donors and cancer patients. Input material: blood. The V call is TRBV2, the J call TRBJ2-1, with 10 bases aligning to TRBD2. The clonotype originates from a man aged 18 to 29 in good health. The CDR3 spells CASIAGGAYNEQFF. The CDR3 DNA sequence: TGTGCCAGCATAGCGGGGGGTGCCTACAATGAGCAGTTCTTC.